This T cell receptor (beta chain) came from a study of blood T cell repertoires in COVID-19. This CDR3 contains 16 residues. Germline V gene data show CDR1 as SGHNT and CDR2 as YENEEA. V dropped 2 bases and J dropped 3 bases, with 14 bases sitting between them. Measured with immunoSEQ multiplex PCR; TCRdb has only the in-frame clones, and not every one. The sample comprises hundreds of thousands of clones, roughly 90% of which are singletons, and 2% to 3% rests with the top ten. The origin of this receptor is a man between 60 and 75 years old who had recovered from COVID-19. V and J are TRBV11-3 and TRBJ2-1; a possible D gene is TRBD2 (6 bases). Sequencing was done on a sample of PBMCs or T cells enriched from blood (not recorded which). CDR3 nucleotide sequence: TGTGCCAGCAGCTTATCTGGGACTCGAATCTACAATGAGCAGTTCTTC. Translated, it gives CASSLSGTRIYNEQFF.